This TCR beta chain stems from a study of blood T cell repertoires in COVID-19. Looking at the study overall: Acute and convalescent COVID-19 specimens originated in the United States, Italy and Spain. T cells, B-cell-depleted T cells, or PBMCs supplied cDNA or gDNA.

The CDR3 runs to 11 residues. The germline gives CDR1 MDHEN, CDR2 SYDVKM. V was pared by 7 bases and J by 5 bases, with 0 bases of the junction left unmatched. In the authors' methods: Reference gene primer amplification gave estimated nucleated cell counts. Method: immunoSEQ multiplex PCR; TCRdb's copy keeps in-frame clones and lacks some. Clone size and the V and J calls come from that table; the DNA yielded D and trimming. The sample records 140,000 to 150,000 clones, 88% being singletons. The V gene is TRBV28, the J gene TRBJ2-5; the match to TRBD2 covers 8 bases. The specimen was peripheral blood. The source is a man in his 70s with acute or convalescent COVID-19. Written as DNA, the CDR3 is TGTGCCAGCATAGCGGGGGAGACCCAGTACTTC. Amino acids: CASIAGETQYF. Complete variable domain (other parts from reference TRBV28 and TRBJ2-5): DVKVTQSSRYLVKRTGEKVFLECVQDMDHENMFWYRQDPGLGLRLIYFSYDVKMKEKGDIPEGYSVSREKKERFSLILESASTNQTSMYLCASIAGETQYFGPGTRLLVL.